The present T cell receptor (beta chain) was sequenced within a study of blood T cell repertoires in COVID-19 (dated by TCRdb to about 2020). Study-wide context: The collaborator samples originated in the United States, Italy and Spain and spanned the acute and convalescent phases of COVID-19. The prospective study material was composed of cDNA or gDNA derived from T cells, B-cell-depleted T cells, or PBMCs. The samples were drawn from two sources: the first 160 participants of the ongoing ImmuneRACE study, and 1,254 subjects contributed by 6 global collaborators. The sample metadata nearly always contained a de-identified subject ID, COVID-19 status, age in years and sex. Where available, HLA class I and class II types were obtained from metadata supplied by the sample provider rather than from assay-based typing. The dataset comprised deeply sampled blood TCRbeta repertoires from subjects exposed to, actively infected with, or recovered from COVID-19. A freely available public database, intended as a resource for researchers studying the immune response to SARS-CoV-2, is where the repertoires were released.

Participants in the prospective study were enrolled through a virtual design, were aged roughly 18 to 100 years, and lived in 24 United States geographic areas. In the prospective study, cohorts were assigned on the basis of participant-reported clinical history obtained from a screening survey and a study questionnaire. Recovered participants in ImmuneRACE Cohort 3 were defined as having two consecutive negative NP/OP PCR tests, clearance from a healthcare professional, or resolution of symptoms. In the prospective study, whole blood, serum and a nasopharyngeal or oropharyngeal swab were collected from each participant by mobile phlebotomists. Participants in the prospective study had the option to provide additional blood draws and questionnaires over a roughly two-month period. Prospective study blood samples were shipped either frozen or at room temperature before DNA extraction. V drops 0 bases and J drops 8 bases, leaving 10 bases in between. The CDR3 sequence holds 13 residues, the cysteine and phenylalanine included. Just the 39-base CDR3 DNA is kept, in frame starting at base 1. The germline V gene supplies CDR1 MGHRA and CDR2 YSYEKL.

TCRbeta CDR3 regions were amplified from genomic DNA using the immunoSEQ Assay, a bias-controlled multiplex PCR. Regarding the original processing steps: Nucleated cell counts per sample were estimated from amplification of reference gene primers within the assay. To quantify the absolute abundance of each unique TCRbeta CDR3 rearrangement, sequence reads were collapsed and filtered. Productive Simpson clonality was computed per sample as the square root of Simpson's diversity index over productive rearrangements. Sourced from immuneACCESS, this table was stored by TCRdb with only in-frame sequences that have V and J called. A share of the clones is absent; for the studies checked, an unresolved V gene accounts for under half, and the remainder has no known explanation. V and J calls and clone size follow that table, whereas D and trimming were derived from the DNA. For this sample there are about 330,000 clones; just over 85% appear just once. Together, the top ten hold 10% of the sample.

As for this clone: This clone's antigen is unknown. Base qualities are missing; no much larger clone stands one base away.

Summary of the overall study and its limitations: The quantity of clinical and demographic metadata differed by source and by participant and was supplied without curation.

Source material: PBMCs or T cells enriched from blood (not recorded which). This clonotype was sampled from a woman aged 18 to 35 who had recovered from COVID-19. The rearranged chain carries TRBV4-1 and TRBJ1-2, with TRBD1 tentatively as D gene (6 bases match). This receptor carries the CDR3 CASSQDGQRGYTF. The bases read TGCGCCAGCAGCCAAGATGGACAGAGGGGCTACACCTTC.